Each of the 21 T cell receptor beta chains below was sequenced from the same sample in a study of OX40 agonist ivuxolimab in advanced cancers. The library was prepared using the immunoSEQ multiplex PCR assay. TCRdb stores this immuneACCESS table with in-frame sequences only. Part of the clones is absent; in the studies checked, under half of the shortfall reflects unresolved V genes, and no reason is known for the rest. The sample profile shows approximately 81,000 clones; 81% of them were found once. The ten biggest clones cover approximately 4.5% of the sample. This material consisted of CD4+ or CD8+ T cells sorted from blood, taken in a trial of the OX40 agonist ivuxolimab. The source of these receptors is an adult with an advanced solid tumor such as melanoma, head and neck, liver or kidney cancer.

CDR3 sequence reads: CASSWRRIYNSPLHF. CDR3 DNA: TGTGCCAGCAGCTGGCGACGGATTTATAATTCACCCCTCCACTTT. The V and J genes are TRBV13 and TRBJ1-6; no reliable D call. The V and J ends lost 4 bases and 4 bases respectively, with 11 bases between them. This CDR3 spans 15 amino acids. Germline CDR1 is PRHDT and CDR2 is FYEKMQ (reference sequence).

The V and J genes are TRBV19 and TRBJ1-3; D is possibly TRBD1 (5 bases). The length of the CDR3 is 14 residues. V was shortened by 6 bases and J by 5 bases, with 14 bases between the two germline ends. Germline CDR1 is LNHDA and CDR2 is SQIVND (reference sequence). The CDR3 nucleotides are TGTGCCAGTAGCCGGGGGGAGTCCAGAAACACCATATATTTT. Residues: CASSRGESRNTIYF.

This clone came up once. The chain combines TRBV11-2 with TRBJ2-5; D possibly corresponds to TRBD2 (6 bases). The CDR3 sequence is 14 residues long. Trimming took off 5 bases at V and 5 bases at J, with 15 bases between the two ends. From germline, CDR1 is SGHAT and CDR2 FQNNGV. The CDR3 loop reads CASSPGTGYETQYF. Here the CDR3 DNA reads TGTGCCAGCAGCCCGGGGACTGGCTATGAGACCCAGTACTTC.

The CDR3 DNA sequence: TGTGCCAGCAGTCCCCGGACAGGGATCTATAGCAATCAGCCCCAGCATTTT. It translates to CASSPRTGIYSNQPQHF. The chain has TRBV28 and TRBJ1-5, with 8 nucleotides matching TRBD1. With 5 bases clipped from V and 0 bases from J, the junction kept 9 bases outside the gene matches. The germline V gene has CDR1 MDHEN and CDR2 SYDVKM. The CDR3 is 17 amino acids.

This clone was detected only a few times. This chain connects TRBV4-1 to TRBJ2-7; 11 bases line up with TRBD2. Germline V gene lookup returns CDR1 MGHRA and CDR2 YSYEKL. The CDR3 sequence is 17 residues long. V was pared by 1 base and J by 2 bases, with 7 bases of the junction left unmatched. Here the CDR3 DNA reads TGCGCCAGCAGCCAAGGAAGTCCGACTAGCGGGACCTACGAGCAGTACTTC. Translated: CASSQGSPTSGTYEQYF.

The chain is built from TRBV27 and TRBJ2-7; D is perhaps TRBD2 (6 bases). CDR1 MNHEY and CDR2 SMNVEV come from the germline V gene (reference sequence). The CDR3 is made up of 13 amino acids. Trimming took 9 bases from V and 6 from J, leaving 18 bases between them. DNA for the CDR3: TGTGCCAGTTCGCTGGGCAGGGAGGCCGAGCAGTACTTC. This encodes CASSLGREAEQYF.

J is TRBJ1-1 and V is TRBV6-6, with unresolved D. CDR3 size: 13 residues. Germline CDR1 is MNHNY and CDR2 is SVGAGI (reference sequence). With 0 bases removed from V and 10 bases from J, the gap between germline ends came to 12 bases. CDR3 coding DNA: TGTGCCAGCAGTTACTCAGACCGAAGCTTAGCTTTCTTT. This translates into CASSYSDRSLAFF.

The gene calls are TRBV6-1 and TRBJ2-2; no clear D. This CDR3 region has 13 residues. Looked up from germline, CDR1 is MNHNS and CDR2 is SASEGT. V gave up 2 bases and J gave up 1 base, with 2 bases separating them. Written as DNA, the CDR3 is TGTGCCAGCAGTGAAAAGAACACCGGGGAGCTGTTTTTT. Its translation: CASSEKNTGELFF.

The chain combines TRBV7-9 with TRBJ2-2; TRBD1 is a possible D gene (6 bases). Germline V gene lookup returns CDR1 SEHNR and CDR2 FQNEAQ (reference sequence). The CDR3 contains 15 residues. Trimming pared 1 base from V and 0 bases from J, leaving 6 bases between. CDR3 in DNA: TGTGCCAGCAGCTTAGGACAGGCGAACACCGGGGAGCTGTTTTTT. Translation: CASSLGQANTGELFF.

This sequence joins TRBV19 and TRBJ2-6; 8 bases are a match to TRBD1. The CDR3 contains 18 residues. Germline V CDR1 and CDR2: LNHDA, SQIVND (reference sequence). The V segment lost 4 bases and the J segment 0 bases; nucleotides outside the gene matches: 8. The CDR3 DNA is TGTGCCAGTAGTACCCCGACAGGGGACATCTCTGGGGCCAACGTCCTGACTTTC. It codes for CASSTPTGDISGANVLTF.

The gene calls are TRBV7-6 and TRBJ2-6; D gene uncertain. This CDR3 comprises 16 residues. Germline CDR1 reads SGHVS; CDR2 reads FNYEAQ. The V end lost 2 bases, the J end lost 0 bases, and 8 bases lay between the germline ends. CDR3 nucleotides: TGTGCCAGCAGCTTACGTGCGGACTCTGGGGCCAACGTCCTGACTTTC. Translation gives CASSLRADSGANVLTF.

This clone was picked up a small number of times. The CDR3 loop reads CASSFRTVLNTEAFF. CDR3 nucleotide sequence: TGTGCCAGCAGCTTCCGGACAGTGCTGAACACTGAAGCTTTCTTT. This chain uses TRBV5-8 with TRBJ1-1; tentative D call: TRBD1 (6 bases). Germline V gene data show CDR1 as SGHTS and CDR2 as YDEGEE. There are 15 residues in the CDR3. The V end was cut by 2 bases, the J end by 0 bases, with 11 bases between.

The chain carries TRBV5-1 and TRBJ2-7, with 8 bases lining up with TRBD2. J was trimmed by 1 base and V by 0 bases; bases with no gene match: 3. The CDR3 is 15 amino acids. CDR1 and CDR2 (germline): SGHRS, YFSETQ. The CDR3 loop is CASSLGRGGSYEQYF. In nucleotides, the CDR3 is TGCGCCAGCAGCTTGGGACGGGGGGGTTCCTACGAGCAGTACTTC.

The V and J genes are TRBV5-1 and TRBJ2-6; possibly TRBD1 for D (6 bases). The CDR3 length is 16 residues. V shed 2 bases and J shed 1 base, with 10 bases lying between them. The germline V gene encodes CDR1 SGHRS and CDR2 YFSETQ. The CDR3 DNA follows: TGCGCCAGCAGCTTAAACGGACAGTCTGGGGCCAACGTCCTGACTTTC. Residues: CASSLNGQSGANVLTF.

The V and J genes are TRBV7-3 and TRBJ2-1, with TRBD2 identical over 8 bases. The trim removed 0 bases at V and 6 bases at J, leaving 10 bases unmatched. The germline V gene encodes CDR1 SGHTA and CDR2 FQGTGA. This CDR3 has 17 amino acids. CDR3 DNA sequence: TGTGCCAGCAGCTTAACGATTCGGAGCGGGAGCGGCAATGAGCAGTTCTTC. It encodes CASSLTIRSGSGNEQFF.

V and J are TRBV4-1 and TRBJ2-3; D unresolved. CDR1 and CDR2 from the germline V gene are MGHRA and YSYEKL. V shed 0 bases and J shed 1 base, with 8 bases lying between them. CDR3 length equals 15 residues. CDR3 sequence reads: CASSQDREGTDTQYF. The CDR3 region has the DNA TGCGCCAGCAGCCAAGATCGTGAGGGCACAGATACGCAGTATTTT.

The chain employs TRBV27 and TRBJ1-2; 10 bases line up with TRBD1. The CDR3 length is 16 residues. With V trimmed by 3 bases and J by 7 bases, 11 bases remained unmatched. Germline V CDR1 and CDR2: MNHEY, SMNVEV (reference sequence). In DNA form, the CDR3 reads TGTGCCAGCAGTTTGGCCGGGGGACAGGGGACTTCTGGCTACACCTTC. It encodes CASSLAGGQGTSGYTF.

The chain employs TRBV4-1 and TRBJ1-1; D gene unclear. There are 16 residues in the CDR3. The ends were cut back, 1 base at V and 1 base at J, with 13 bases in the middle. The germline CDR1 and CDR2 sequences are MGHRA and YSYEKL. The CDR3 here is CASSQGVAPWNTEAFF. CDR3 sequence (DNA): TGCGCCAGCAGCCAAGGGGTGGCCCCGTGGAACACTGAAGCTTTCTTT.

V and J are TRBV19 and TRBJ2-5; 9 bases are shared with TRBD2. The CDR3 spans 15 residues. Germline V CDR1 and CDR2: LNHDA, SQIVND (reference sequence). Trimming removed 5 bases from V and 4 bases from J; junction bases left unmatched: 8. The CDR3 here is CASSSAGTSRETQYF. CDR3 bases: TGTGCCAGTAGTTCGGCCGGGACTAGCAGAGAGACCCAGTACTTC.

This chain joins TRBV5-1 and TRBJ2-3; 7 bases are a match to TRBD1. The CDR3 extends over 14 amino acids. Trimming at V came to 3 bases and at J to 3 bases, leaving 4 bases not matched to a gene. Per germline, CDR1 SGHRS and CDR2 YFSETQ. The CDR3 protein is CASSSGQDTDTQYF. The DNA for the CDR3 is TGCGCCAGCAGCTCTGGACAGGATACAGATACGCAGTATTTT.

This clone has a handful of counts. The gene calls are TRBV6-1 and TRBJ1-1; weak D call: TRBD1 (6 bases). The CDR3 has 14 amino acids. Trimming took off 1 base at V and 4 bases at J, with 10 bases between the two ends. Germline V gives CDR1 MNHNS, CDR2 SASEGT. CDR3 protein: CASSEGGGGTEAFF. CDR3 DNA sequence: TGTGCCAGCAGTGAAGGGGGGGGCGGCACTGAAGCTTTCTTT.